The 8 T cell receptor beta chains reported below all come from one sample, sequenced in a study of blood T cell repertoires in COVID-19. Assay used: immunoSEQ multiplex PCR; TCRdb lists only in-frame clones, some missing. Here the sample spans some 170,000 clones, approximately 80% being singletons. The specimen sequenced was PBMCs or T cells enriched from blood (not recorded which). These receptors were collected from a man in his fifties who had recovered from COVID-19.

The DNA of the CDR3 is TGTGCCAGCAGCATAAGGGGGACTAGTGGCTACAATGAGCAGTTCTTC. This sequence encodes CASSIRGTSGYNEQFF. V is TRBV9 and J is TRBJ2-1, with 8 positions matching TRBD2. This CDR3 spans 16 amino acids. CDR1 SGDLS and CDR2 YYNGEE come from the germline V gene. J was trimmed by 3 bases and V by 4 bases; bases with no gene match: 9.

This clone was detected ten times or more. The V gene is TRBV29-1, the J gene TRBJ2-4; 9 nucleotides agree with TRBD1. With 6 bases clipped from V and 8 bases from J, the junction kept 8 bases outside the gene matches. The CDR3 sequence is 13 residues long. Germline lookup yields CDR1 SQVTM and CDR2 ANQGSEA. CDR3 sequence reads: CSVPGQGTDIQYF. The CDR3, as DNA: TGCAGCGTCCCGGGACAGGGTACGGACATTCAGTACTTC. Complete variable domain (other parts from reference TRBV29-1 and TRBJ2-4): SAVISQKPSRDICQRGTSLTIQCQVDSQVTMMFWYRQQPGQSLTLIATANQGSEATYESGFVIDKFPISRPNLTFSTLTVSNMSPEDSSIYLCSVPGQGTDIQYFGAGTRLSVL.

Comment on this clone: Other DNA sequences from this sample encode an identical CDR3 as well. CDR3 sequence (DNA): TGTGCCAGTAGTATCCTGAGCTCCTATAATTCACCCCTCCACTTT. Protein sequence: CASSILSSYNSPLHF. The chain couples TRBV19 to TRBJ1-6; D not certain. V gave up 3 bases and J gave up 0 bases, with 6 bases separating them. There are 15 residues in the CDR3. The germline gives CDR1 LNHDA, CDR2 SQIVND (reference sequence).

This clone has just one count. The chain employs TRBV2 and TRBJ1-1; 8 bases fit TRBD1. Germline trimming cut 4 bases from V and 1 base from J; bases unmatched to any gene: 8. Germline V gene sequence: CDR1 SNHLY, CDR2 FYNNEI. The CDR3 consists of 16 residues. For the CDR3, the DNA is TGTGCCAGCAGTGTAGACAGGGGATTTACGAACACTGAAGCTTTCTTT. Protein: CASSVDRGFTNTEAFF.

This clone was counted between two and nine times. The J gene is TRBJ1-1, the V gene TRBV9; 10 bases map to TRBD1. Germline lookup yields CDR1 SGDLS and CDR2 YYNGEE. The length of the CDR3 is 14 residues. With 5 bases clipped from V and 10 bases from J, the junction kept 11 bases outside the gene matches. As DNA, the CDR3 is TGTGCCAGCAGGGAAGGGACAGGGGATGGTGGAGCTTTCTTT. Translating it yields CASREGTGDGGAFF. The full variable domain, in which reference TRBV9 and TRBJ1-1 provide the parts outside the CDR3, is DSGVTQTPKHLITATGQRVTLRCSPRSGDLSVYWYQQSLDQGLQFLIQYYNGEERAKGNILERFSAQQFPDLHSELNLSSLELGDSALYFCASREGTGDGGAFFGQGTRLTVV.

V gene TRBV19 combines with J gene TRBJ1-6; 9 nucleotides match TRBD1. CDR1 is LNHDA, CDR2 SQIVND, per germline (reference sequence). V gave up 4 bases and J gave up 7 bases; unmatched junction bases: 5. The CDR3 runs to 15 residues. CDR3 DNA: TGTGCCAGTAGTACAGGACAGGGGCAGAATTCACCCCTCCACTTT. This translates into CASSTGQGQNSPLHF.

CDR3 coding DNA: TGTGCCAGCAGTGGCGGGACTAGTTATAACGAGCAGTACTTC. This codes for CASSGGTSYNEQYF. The genes are TRBV2 and TRBJ2-7; 8 bases line up with TRBD2. The CDR3 sequence is 14 residues long. Germline trimming cut 4 bases from V and 5 bases from J; bases unmatched to any gene: 7. CDR1 is SNHLY, CDR2 FYNNEI, per germline.

This clone was counted only a few times. The chain employs TRBV7-6 and TRBJ1-1; D not resolved. V lost 1 base and J 1 base, leaving 4 bases between the germline ends. CDR3 length: 13 amino acids. Germline V gene sequence: CDR1 SGHVS, CDR2 FNYEAQ. The CDR3 coding sequence is TGTGCCAGCAGCTTAGACAGGAACACTGAAGCTTTCTTT. Translated: CASSLDRNTEAFF. The variable domain in full, completed from reference TRBV7-6 and TRBJ1-1, reads GAGVSQSPRYKVTKRGQDVALRCDPISGHVSLYWYRQALGQGPEFLTYFNYEAQQDKSGLPNDRFSAERPEGSISTLTIQRTEQRDSAMYRCASSLDRNTEAFFGQGTRLTVV.